There are a few counts of the clone carrying this T cell receptor (beta chain). The V end was cut by 0 bases, the J end by 5 bases, with 10 bases between. This CDR3 region has 14 residues. Germline V gene sequence: CDR1 SGHTA, CDR2 FQGNSA. This sample stems from a study of blood T cell repertoires in COVID-19. Study in general: The study drew acute and convalescent COVID-19 samples from the United States, Italy and Spain. T cells, B-cell-depleted T cells, or PBMCs supplied cDNA or gDNA.

The authors' processing: Amplifying reference gene primers gave estimates of nucleated cell counts. Clones were read by immunoSEQ multiplex PCR, and TCRdb kept only the in-frame ones, dropping some. For V, J and clone size, that table is used; D and trimming come from the DNA. The repertoire holds about 270,000 clones, 87% seen once, with 2% to 3% in the top ten. This receptor was identified in a woman aged 50 to 60 with acute or convalescent COVID-19. The V call is TRBV7-2, the J call TRBJ2-5; the D gene is possibly TRBD1 (6 bases). The sample comprised peripheral blood. Here the CDR3 DNA reads TGTGCCAGCAGCTTAGCAGGGACATTCGAGACCCAGTACTTC. It encodes CASSLAGTFETQYF. Filled out from reference TRBV7-2 and TRBJ2-5, the complete variable domain reads GAGVSQSPSNKVTEKGKDVELRCDPISGHTALYWYRQSLGQGLEFLIYFQGNSAPDKSGLPSDRFSAERTGGSVSTLTIQRTQQEDSAVYLCASSLAGTFETQYFGPGTRLLVL.